The table lists the clone carrying this TCR beta chain with a few counts. Its antigen is not identified. This record belongs to a study of human T cells and chemical hapten exposure. Notes on the study in general: The study found that PT1 expanded TCR counts correlated positively with patch test score.

The library tagged individual cDNA molecules with unique molecular identifiers. TCRdb recomputed calls from the RACE reads with MiXCR, one row per CDR3 protein. The sample shows 35,000 to 45,000 distinct CDR3 sequences, roughly 13% of them seen only once. CDR3 length: 16 residues. The germline V gene encodes CDR1 MDHEN and CDR2 SYDVKM. Between the trimmed V and J ends, which lost 4 bases and 4 bases, there was a span of 19 bases. Time point indicated: patch test 3, about 24 weeks after DPC sensitization. Treatment reported: therapeutic diphenylcyclopropenone sensitization with weekly scalp DPC. Total RNA came from unfractionated whole blood.

The receptor's source is a woman aged 40 to 49 with alopecia areata. Some clones in this sample may be carry-over from other donors' samples. The chain carries TRBV28 and TRBJ1-1; D remains ambiguous. This specimen was whole blood, taken in connection with sensitization to the hapten diphenylcyclopropenone (DPC). Here the CDR3 reads CASSSYDLWESTEAFF. DNA of the CDR3: TGTGCCAGCAGTTCGTACGATTTGTGGGAGAGCACTGAAGCTTTCTTT.